This T cell receptor beta chain was sequenced in a study of OX40 agonist ivuxolimab in advanced cancers. The assay was immunoSEQ multiplex PCR, and TCRdb's table has in-frame clones only and misses some. The data contain over 60,000 clones, roughly 90% of them singletons. The CDR3 is 16 residues long. Germline CDR1 reads LGHNA; CDR2 reads YSLEER. V dropped 4 bases and J dropped 2 bases, with 17 bases sitting between them. The material was CD4+ or CD8+ T cells sorted from blood, obtained in a trial of the OX40 agonist ivuxolimab. V usage is TRBV4-3 and J usage is TRBJ2-5, with D possibly matching TRBD2 (6 bases). The receptor was derived from an adult with an advanced solid tumor such as melanoma, head and neck, liver or kidney cancer. The CDR3 loop is CASSPWHGDSQETQYF. DNA for the CDR3: TGCGCCAGCAGCCCTTGGCACGGGGACTCGCAAGAGACCCAGTACTTC.